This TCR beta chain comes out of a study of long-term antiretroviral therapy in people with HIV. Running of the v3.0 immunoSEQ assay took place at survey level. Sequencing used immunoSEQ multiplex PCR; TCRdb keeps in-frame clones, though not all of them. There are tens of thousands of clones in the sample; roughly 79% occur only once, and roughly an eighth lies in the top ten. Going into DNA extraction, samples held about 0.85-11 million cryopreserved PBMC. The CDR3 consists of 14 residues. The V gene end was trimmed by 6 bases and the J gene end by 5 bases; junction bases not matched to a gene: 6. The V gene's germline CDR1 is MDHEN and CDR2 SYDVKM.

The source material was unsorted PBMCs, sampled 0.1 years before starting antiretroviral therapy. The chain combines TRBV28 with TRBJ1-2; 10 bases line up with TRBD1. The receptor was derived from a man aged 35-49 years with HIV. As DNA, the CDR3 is TGTGCCAGCAGGCCGACAGGGGGCAGGTATGGCTACACCTTC. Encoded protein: CASRPTGGRYGYTF.